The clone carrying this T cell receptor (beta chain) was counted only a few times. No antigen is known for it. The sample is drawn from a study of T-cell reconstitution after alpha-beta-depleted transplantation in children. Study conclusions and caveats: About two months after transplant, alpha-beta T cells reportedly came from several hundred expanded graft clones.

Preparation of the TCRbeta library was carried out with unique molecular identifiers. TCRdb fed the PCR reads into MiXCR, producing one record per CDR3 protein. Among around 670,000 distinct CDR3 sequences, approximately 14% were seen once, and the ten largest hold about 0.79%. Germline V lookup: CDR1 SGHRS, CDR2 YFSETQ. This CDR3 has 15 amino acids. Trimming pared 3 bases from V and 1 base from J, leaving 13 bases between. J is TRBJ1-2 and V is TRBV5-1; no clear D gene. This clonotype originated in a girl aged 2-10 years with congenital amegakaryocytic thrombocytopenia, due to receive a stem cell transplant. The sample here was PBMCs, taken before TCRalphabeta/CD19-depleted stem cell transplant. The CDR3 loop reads CASSSGRIYNYGYTF. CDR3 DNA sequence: TGCGCCAGCAGCTCCGGACGGATCTATAACTATGGCTACACCTTC.